These 10 T cell receptor beta chains were all obtained from the same sample, sequenced in a study of identifying expanded T cells in peripheral blood. Here immunoSEQ multiplex PCR was the method, and the copy in TCRdb shows in-frame clones only, minus some. The sample yields approximately 110,000 clones, roughly 89% seen once. The sequenced sample was blood. The receptor set was obtained from a person between 18 and 75 years old in good health.

V usage is TRBV29-1 and J usage is TRBJ1-2, with 8 bases aligning to TRBD1. Germline assignment: CDR1 SQVTM and CDR2 ANQGSEA. The CDR3 contains 10 residues. With 6 bases clipped from V and 11 bases from J, the junction kept 5 bases outside the gene matches. CDR3 bases: TGCAGCGTCCACCGGACAGGGTACACCTTC. Translating it yields CSVHRTGYTF.

This clone was observed a few times. The chain couples TRBV2 to TRBJ2-7; D unresolved. Per the germline V gene, CDR1 is SNHLY and CDR2 is FYNNEI. The CDR3 length is 10 residues. Trimming pared 8 bases from V and 7 bases from J, leaving 9 bases between. The CDR3 region has the DNA TGTGCCAGCTCGCTCTTGGAGCAGTACTTC. It translates to CASSLLEQYF.

Note on this clone: At one end the junction does not follow the germline gene, possibly because of a read error. This chain's CDR3 is CASTLDRGSITYGYTF. CDR3 coding DNA: TGTGCCAGCACCTTGGACAGGGGGAGCATTACCTATGGCTACACCTTC. The chain joins TRBV5-4 to TRBJ1-2, with 10 bases fitting TRBD1. The germline V gene encodes CDR1 SGHNT and CDR2 YYREEE (reference sequence). This CDR3 is built from 16 residues. Supplemented by reference TRBV5-4 and TRBJ1-2, the full variable domain reads ETGVTQSPTHLIKTRGQQVTLRCSSQSGHNTVSWYQQALGQGPQFIFQYYREEENGRGNFPPRFSGLQFPNYSSELNVNALELDDSALYLCASTLDRGSITYGYTFGSGTRLTVV.

This clone showed up just once. The chain has TRBV10-3 and TRBJ1-1, with D unclear. Trimming removed 4 bases from V and 1 base from J, with 10 bases in between. In germline, CDR1 is ENHRY, CDR2 SYGVKD. CDR3 length equals 14 residues. The CDR3 region has the DNA TGTGCCATCAGTGTAATGGGATCGAACACTGAAGCTTTCTTT. This encodes CAISVMGSNTEAFF.

This clone was detected only once. This sequence joins TRBV11-3 and TRBJ2-1, with 12 bases lining up with TRBD1. CDR1 and CDR2 (germline): SGHNT, YENEEA. CDR3 length: 17 residues. V lost 5 bases and J lost 8; bases outside the gene matches: 13. The CDR3, as DNA: TGTGCCAGCAGCCCATTTAAGGGGACAGGGGGCATGGATGAGCAGTTCTTC. Residues: CASSPFKGTGGMDEQFF.

The V and J genes are TRBV5-8 and TRBJ1-2, with unresolved D. CDR1 SGHTS and CDR2 YDEGEE come from the germline V gene. The CDR3 runs 13 residues. Trimming left V 1 base short and J 4 bases short, with 8 bases between. The CDR3 region is CASSLNPPYGYTF. The CDR3 bases are TGTGCCAGCAGCTTGAACCCCCCCTATGGCTACACCTTC.

The chain employs TRBV7-6 and TRBJ2-1, with TRBD1 identical over 10 bases. The V gene's germline CDR1 is SGHVS and CDR2 FNYEAQ. The CDR3 runs 16 residues. V lost 0 bases, J lost 7 bases, and 6 bases stayed unmatched. The CDR3 nucleotides read TGTGCCAGCAGCTTAGCGCGGGACAGGGGTTGGAATGAGCAGTTCTTC. It yields the protein CASSLARDRGWNEQFF.

The rearrangement joins TRBV5-1 to TRBJ2-7; 10 bases match TRBD1. Germline trimming cut 0 bases from V and 6 bases from J; bases unmatched to any gene: 6. CDR1 is SGHRS, CDR2 YFSETQ, per germline. This CDR3 spans 15 amino acids. CDR3 DNA: TGCGCCAGCAGCTTGGGGCCGGGACAGGGGCGCGAGCAGTACTTC. It yields the protein CASSLGPGQGREQYF. Drawing the rest from reference TRBV5-1 and TRBJ2-7, the complete variable domain is KAGVTQTPRYLIKTRGQQVTLSCSPISGHRSVSWYQQTPGQGLQFLFEYFSETQRNKGNFPGRFSGRQFSNSRSEMNVSTLELGDSALYLCASSLGPGQGREQYFGPGTRLTVT.

This clone was seen once. V and J are TRBV2 and TRBJ2-5; 8 bases are shared with TRBD2. With 7 bases clipped from V and 4 bases from J, the junction kept 8 bases outside the gene matches. This CDR3 has 14 residues. Germline CDR1 SNHLY, CDR2 FYNNEI. In DNA form, the CDR3 reads TGTGCCAGCATGATACGGGGGGGCAGAGAGACCCAGTACTTC. It translates to CASMIRGGRETQYF. Looking up the rest from reference TRBV2 and TRBJ2-5 gives the full variable domain: EPEVTQTPSHQVTQMGQEVILRCVPISNHLYFYWYRQILGQKVEFLVSFYNNEISEKSEIFDDQFSVERPDGSNFTLKIRSTKLEDSAMYFCASMIRGGRETQYFGPGTRLLVL.

The V call is TRBV15, the J call TRBJ2-5, with a weak D call TRBD2 (5 bases). Germline V gene sequence: CDR1 LNHNV, CDR2 YYDKDF (reference sequence). Between the trimmed V and J ends, which lost 1 base and 10 bases, there was a span of 13 bases. The CDR3 consists of 13 residues. CDR3 protein: CATSRGLAEDQYF. The CDR3 DNA follows: TGTGCCACCAGCAGAGGTCTAGCTGAGGACCAGTACTTC.